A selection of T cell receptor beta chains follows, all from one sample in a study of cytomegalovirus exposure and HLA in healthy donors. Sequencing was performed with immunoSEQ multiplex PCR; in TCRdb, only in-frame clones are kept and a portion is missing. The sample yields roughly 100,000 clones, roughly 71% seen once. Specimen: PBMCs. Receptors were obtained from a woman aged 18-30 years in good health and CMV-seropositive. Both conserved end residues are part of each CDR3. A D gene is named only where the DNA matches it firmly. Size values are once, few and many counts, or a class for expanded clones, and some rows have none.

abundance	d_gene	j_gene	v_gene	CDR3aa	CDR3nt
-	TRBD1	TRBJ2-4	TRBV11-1	CASSLASTGGGNIQYF	TGTGCCAGCAGCTTAGCCTCGACAGGGGGCGGAAACATTCAGTACTTC
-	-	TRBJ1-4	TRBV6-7	CASSSGNEKLFF	TGTGCCAGCAGTTCGGGTAATGAAAAACTGTTTTTT
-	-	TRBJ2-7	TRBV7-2	CASSSHRVRNTYEQYF	TGTGCCAGCAGCTCCCACAGGGTAAGGAATACCTACGAGCAGTACTTC
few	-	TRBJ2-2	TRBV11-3	CASSLDGRAGELFF	TGTGCCAGCAGCTTAGACGGGAGAGCCGGGGAGCTGTTTTTT
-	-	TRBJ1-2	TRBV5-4	CASSRTDNYGYTF	TGTGCCAGCAGCCGGACAGACAACTATGGCTACACCTTC
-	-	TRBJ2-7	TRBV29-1	CSVAGVGADEQYF	TGCAGCGTTGCCGGCGTGGGGGCGGACGAGCAGTACTTC
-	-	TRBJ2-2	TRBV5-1	CASSIGDTGELFF	TGCGCCAGCAGCATCGGGGACACCGGGGAGCTGTTTTTT
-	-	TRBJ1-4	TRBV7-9	CASSLGGGASEKLFF	TGTGCCAGCAGCTTAGGGGGAGGAGCATCGGAAAAACTGTTTTTT
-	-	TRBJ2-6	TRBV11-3	CASSLGGAGANVLTF	TGTGCCAGCAGCTTAGGTGGAGCAGGGGCCAACGTCCTGACTTTC
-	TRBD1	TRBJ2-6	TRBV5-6	CASSEDRGTGANVLTF	TGTGCCAGCAGCGAGGACAGGGGTACTGGGGCCAACGTCCTGACTTTC
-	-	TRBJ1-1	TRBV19	CASSVAGTNQNTEAFF	TGTGCCAGTAGTGTCGCCGGGACAAATCAGAACACTGAAGCTTTCTTT
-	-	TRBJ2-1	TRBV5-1	CASSLQDSYNEQFF	TGCGCCAGCAGCCTTCAGGATTCCTACAATGAGCAGTTCTTC
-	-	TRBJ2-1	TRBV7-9	CASSSGQTSSYNEQFF	TGTGCCAGCAGCTCGGGACAGACTAGCTCCTACAATGAGCAGTTCTTC
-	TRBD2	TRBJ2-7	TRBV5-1	CASSRTSGNQGRGEQYF	TGCGCCAGCAGCCGGACTAGCGGGAATCAGGGTAGGGGCGAGCAGTACTTC
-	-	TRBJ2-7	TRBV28	CASSSLNSPYEQYF	TGTGCCAGCAGTTCCCTTAACAGCCCCTACGAGCAGTACTTC
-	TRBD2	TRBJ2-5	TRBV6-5	CASSYLAGGVETQYF	TGTGCCAGCAGTTACTTAGCGGGAGGAGTGGAGACCCAGTACTTC
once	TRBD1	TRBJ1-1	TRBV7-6	CAGGTGRGTEAFF	TGTGCCGGCGGGACAGGGAGAGGCACTGAAGCTTTCTTT
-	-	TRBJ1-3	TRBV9	CASSKSQRGRGSGNTIYF	TGTGCCAGCAGCAAATCCCAGAGGGGCAGGGGATCTGGAAACACCATATATTTT
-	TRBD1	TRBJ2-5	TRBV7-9	CANSWDRGMETQYF	TGTGCCAACAGCTGGGACAGGGGGATGGAGACCCAGTACTTC
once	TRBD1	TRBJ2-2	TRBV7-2	CASREGQGAGGELFF	TGTGCCAGCAGGGAGGGACAGGGGGCCGGCGGGGAGCTGTTTTTT
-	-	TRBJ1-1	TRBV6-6	CASSQPAEYTEAFF	TGTGCCAGCAGTCAACCCGCGGAATACACTGAAGCTTTCTTT
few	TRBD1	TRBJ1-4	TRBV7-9	CASSARDSTTNEKLFF	TGTGCCAGCAGCGCCAGGGACAGCACAACTAATGAAAAACTGTTTTTT
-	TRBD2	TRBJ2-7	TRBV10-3	CAISTLLSGGLPNEQYF	TGTGCCATCAGTACACTACTCAGCGGGGGGCTGCCCAACGAGCAGTACTTC
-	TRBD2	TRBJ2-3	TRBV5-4	CASSKVAGGSTDTQYF	TGTGCCAGCAGCAAAGTAGCGGGAGGGTCCACAGATACGCAGTATTTT
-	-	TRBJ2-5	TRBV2	CASSVGGFRETQYF	TGTGCCAGCAGTGTGGGGGGTTTTCGAGAGACCCAGTACTTC
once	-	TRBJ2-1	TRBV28	CASSLKRRNEQFF	TGTGCCAGCAGTTTAAAAAGGAGGAATGAGCAGTTCTTC
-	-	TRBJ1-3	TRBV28	CASSPPGQGNGNTIYF	TGTGCCAGCAGTCCCCCGGGCCAGGGTAATGGAAACACCATATATTTT
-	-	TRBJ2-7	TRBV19	CASSISGSGYEQYF	TGTGCCAGTAGTATCTCTGGGAGCGGCTACGAGCAGTACTTC
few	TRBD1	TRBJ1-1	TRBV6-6	CASSYPTGGNTEAFF	TGTGCCAGCAGTTACCCGACAGGGGGGAACACTGAAGCTTTCTTT
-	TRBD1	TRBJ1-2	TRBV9	CASSPHSQGVGGYGYTF	TGTGCCAGCAGCCCTCACTCCCAGGGGGTTGGAGGCTATGGCTACACCTTC
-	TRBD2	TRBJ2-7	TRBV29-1	CSVVPGGSYEQYF	TGCAGCGTTGTCCCGGGGGGATCCTACGAGCAGTACTTC
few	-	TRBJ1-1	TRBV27	CASSLGGNTEAFF	TGTGCCAGCAGTTTGGGGGGGAACACTGAAGCTTTCTTT
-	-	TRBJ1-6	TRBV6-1	CASNLGQTNSPLHF	TGTGCCAGCAATTTGGGACAAACCAATTCACCCCTCCACTTT
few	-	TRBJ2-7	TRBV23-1	CASSQSFLPGRGNYEQYF	TGCGCCAGCAGTCAATCGTTCCTTCCGGGACGGGGGAACTACGAGCAGTACTTC
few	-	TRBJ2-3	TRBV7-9	CASSLGLPTDTQYF	TGTGCCAGCAGCTTAGGGCTCCCCACAGATACGCAGTATTTT
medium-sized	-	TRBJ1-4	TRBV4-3	CASSQDWVAGEKLFF	TGCGCCAGCAGCCAAGATTGGGTGGCAGGGGAAAAACTGTTTTTT
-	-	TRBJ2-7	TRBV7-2	CASSSSGISSYEQYF	TGTGCCAGCAGCTCATCGGGGATAAGCTCCTACGAGCAGTACTTC
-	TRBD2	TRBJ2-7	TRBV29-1	CSPATLTWASGSSSYEQYF	TGCAGCCCCGCTACCCTTACATGGGCTAGCGGGTCCAGCTCCTACGAGCAGTACTTC
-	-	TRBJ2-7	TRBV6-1	CASSESSTSSYEQYF	TGTGCCAGCAGTGAAAGCTCCACGAGCTCCTACGAGCAGTACTTC
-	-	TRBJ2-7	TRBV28	CASSSPYGGPLFSYEQYF	TGTGCCAGCAGTTCCCCTTATGGAGGGCCCCTATTCTCCTACGAGCAGTACTTC
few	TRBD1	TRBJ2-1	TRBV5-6	CASSGDRGDEQFF	TGTGCCAGCAGCGGCGACAGGGGGGATGAGCAGTTCTTC
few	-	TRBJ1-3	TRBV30	CAWSVGWRNSGNTIYF	TGTGCCTGGAGTGTCGGATGGCGGAACTCTGGAAACACCATATATTTT
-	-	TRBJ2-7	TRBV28	CASSLPTPDEQYF	TGTGCCAGCAGTTTACCCACTCCGGACGAGCAGTACTTC
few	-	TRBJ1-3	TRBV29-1	CSVDARGGDTIYF	TGCAGCGTTGACGCTCGGGGAGGGGACACCATATATTTT
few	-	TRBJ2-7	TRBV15	CATSRGTTTAPEQYF	TGTGCCACCAGCAGAGGAACCACGACAGCGCCCGAGCAGTACTTC